Shown below are 8 T cell receptor beta chains from a single sample sequenced in a study of monozygotic twins with inflammatory bowel disease. TCRdb reanalyzed the 5' RACE reads, giving one entry per CDR3 protein sequence and no DNA. Its listing shows around 370,000 distinct CDR3 sequences. The material sequenced was blood. The receptor set was obtained from a human donor with ulcerative colitis or Crohn's disease, or a healthy co-twin of an affected twin (not recorded which).

The rearrangement uses TRBV6-2 or TRBV6-3 and TRBJ2-7; the TCRdb call, TRBD2, lacks DNA for checking. Germline-derived CDR1 and CDR2 are MNHEY and SVGEGT. The CDR3 consists of 14 residues. The CDR3 protein is CASKGLAGVNEQYF.

The CDR3 loop reads CASSWTEAYNEQFF. The rearrangement links TRBV12-3 or TRBV12-4 to TRBJ2-1; TCRdb returns TRBD1, unconfirmable since there is no DNA. This CDR3 is built from 14 residues.

V gene TRBV6-2 or TRBV6-3 combines with J gene TRBJ1-5; the TRBD1 assignment by TCRdb is unverifiable without DNA. The CDR3 is 13 residues long. Germline V lookup: CDR1 MNHEY, CDR2 SVGEGT. Here the CDR3 reads CASTRDSNQPQHF.

The chain combines TRBV5-4 with TRBJ2-7. Per germline, CDR1 SGHNT and CDR2 YYREEE (reference sequence). This CDR3 has 14 amino acids. CDR3 loop: CASSLEMANYEQYF.

The chain recombines TRBV28 with TRBJ2-7; without DNA, the TCRdb call of TRBD2 cannot be checked. Per the germline V gene, CDR1 is MDHEN and CDR2 is SYDVKM. The CDR3 is 14 residues long. The CDR3 loop is CASSVSGPLYEQYF.

The chain couples TRBV6-2 or TRBV6-3 to TRBJ2-1; with no DNA, the TCRdb D assignment of TRBD2 cannot be verified. Per germline, CDR1 MNHEY and CDR2 SVGEGT. The CDR3 runs to 12 residues. The CDR3 here is CASSEGYNEQFF.

V usage is TRBV5-1 and J usage is TRBJ2-1; lacking DNA, the TRBD1 call made by TCRdb goes unchecked. This CDR3 spans 17 amino acids. The germline V gene encodes CDR1 SGHRS and CDR2 YFSETQ. This CDR3 reads CASSLPRDASSYNEQFF.

V usage is TRBV10-3 and J usage is TRBJ2-1; TCRdb lists TRBD2, though no DNA is available to test this call. Germline V CDR1 and CDR2: ENHRY, SYGVKD. CDR3 size: 13 residues. The CDR3 sequence is CAISDYGGNEQFF.